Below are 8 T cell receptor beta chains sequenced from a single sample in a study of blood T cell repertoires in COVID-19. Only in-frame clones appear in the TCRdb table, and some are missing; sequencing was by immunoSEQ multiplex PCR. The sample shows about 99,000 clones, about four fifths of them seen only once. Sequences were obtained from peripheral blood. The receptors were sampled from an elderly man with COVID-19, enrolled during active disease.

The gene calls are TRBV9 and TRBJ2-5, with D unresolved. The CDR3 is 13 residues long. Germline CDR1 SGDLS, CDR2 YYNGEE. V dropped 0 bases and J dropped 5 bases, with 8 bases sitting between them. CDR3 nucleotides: TGTGCCAGCAGCGTAGATGAAGAGGAGACCCAGTACTTC. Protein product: CASSVDEEETQYF.

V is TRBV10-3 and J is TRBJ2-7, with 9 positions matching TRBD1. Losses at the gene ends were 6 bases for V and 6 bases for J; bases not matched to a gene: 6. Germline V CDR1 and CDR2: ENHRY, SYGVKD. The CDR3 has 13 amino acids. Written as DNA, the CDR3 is TGTGCCATCAGACCAGGGACAGGGCTCGAGCAGTACTTC. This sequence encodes CAIRPGTGLEQYF.

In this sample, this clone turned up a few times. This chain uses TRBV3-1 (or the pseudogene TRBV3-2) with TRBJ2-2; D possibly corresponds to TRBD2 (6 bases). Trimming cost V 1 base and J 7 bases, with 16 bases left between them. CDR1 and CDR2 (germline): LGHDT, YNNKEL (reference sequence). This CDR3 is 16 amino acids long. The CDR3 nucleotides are TGTGCCAGCAGCCAAGTTTTTCGGGGGAACGACGGGGAGCTGTTTTTT. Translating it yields CASSQVFRGNDGELFF.

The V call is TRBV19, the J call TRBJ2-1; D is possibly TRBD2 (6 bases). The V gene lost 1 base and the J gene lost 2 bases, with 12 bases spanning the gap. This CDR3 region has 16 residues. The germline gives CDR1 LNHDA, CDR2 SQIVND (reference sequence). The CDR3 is CASSIARRGTYNEQFF. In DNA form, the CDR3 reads TGTGCCAGTAGTATAGCCAGACGCGGGACCTACAATGAGCAGTTCTTC.

For the CDR3, the DNA is TGTGCCTGGATGCGCGGGACTAGCGGGGGCGGGGAGCTGTTTTTT. Translating gives CAWMRGTSGGGELFF. The chain uses TRBV30 and TRBJ2-2; 14 bases map to TRBD2. J was trimmed by 7 bases and V by 4 bases; bases with no gene match: 5. CDR3 length equals 15 residues. Germline V gene sequence: CDR1 GTSNPN, CDR2 SVGIG (reference sequence).

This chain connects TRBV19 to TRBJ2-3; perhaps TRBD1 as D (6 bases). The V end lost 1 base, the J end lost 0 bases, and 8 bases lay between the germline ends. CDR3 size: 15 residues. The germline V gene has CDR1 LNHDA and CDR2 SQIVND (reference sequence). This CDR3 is CASSIGTGSTDTQYF. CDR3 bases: TGTGCCAGTAGTATAGGCACAGGGAGCACAGATACGCAGTATTTT. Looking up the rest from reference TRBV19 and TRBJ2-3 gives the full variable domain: DGGITQSPKYLFRKEGQNVTLSCEQNLNHDAMYWYRQDPGQGLRLIYYSQIVNDFQKGDIAEGYSVSREKKESFPLTVTSAQKNPTAFYLCASSIGTGSTDTQYFGPGTRLTVL.

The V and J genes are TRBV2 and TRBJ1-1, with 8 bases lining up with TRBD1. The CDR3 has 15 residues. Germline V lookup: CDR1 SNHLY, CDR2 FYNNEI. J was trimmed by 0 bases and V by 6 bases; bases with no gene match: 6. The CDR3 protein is CASRRGQEMNTEAFF. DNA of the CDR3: TGTGCCAGCAGACGGGGACAGGAAATGAACACTGAAGCTTTCTTT. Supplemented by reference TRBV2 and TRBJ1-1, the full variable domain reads EPEVTQTPSHQVTQMGQEVILRCVPISNHLYFYWYRQILGQKVEFLVSFYNNEISEKSEIFDDQFSVERPDGSNFTLKIRSTKLEDSAMYFCASRRGQEMNTEAFFGQGTRLTVV.

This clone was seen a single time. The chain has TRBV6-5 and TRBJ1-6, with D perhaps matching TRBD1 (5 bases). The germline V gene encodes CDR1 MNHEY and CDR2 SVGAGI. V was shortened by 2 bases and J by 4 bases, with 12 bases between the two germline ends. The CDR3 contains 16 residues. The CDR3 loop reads CASSYNFGGYNSPLHF. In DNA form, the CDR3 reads TGTGCCAGCAGTTACAATTTCGGGGGATATAATTCACCCCTCCACTTT.